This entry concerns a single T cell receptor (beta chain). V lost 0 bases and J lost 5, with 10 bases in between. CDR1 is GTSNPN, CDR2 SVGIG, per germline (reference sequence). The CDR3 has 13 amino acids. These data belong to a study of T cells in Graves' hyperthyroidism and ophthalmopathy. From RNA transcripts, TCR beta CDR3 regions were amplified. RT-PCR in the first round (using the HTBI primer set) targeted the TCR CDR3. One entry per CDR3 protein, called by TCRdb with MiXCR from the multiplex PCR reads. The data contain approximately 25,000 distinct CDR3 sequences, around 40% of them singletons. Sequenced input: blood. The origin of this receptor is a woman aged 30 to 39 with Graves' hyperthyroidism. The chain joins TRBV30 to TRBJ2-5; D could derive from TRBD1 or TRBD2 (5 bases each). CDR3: CAWSVGDPETQYF. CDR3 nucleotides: TGTGCCTGGAGTGTGGGGGATCCCGAGACCCAGTACTTC.